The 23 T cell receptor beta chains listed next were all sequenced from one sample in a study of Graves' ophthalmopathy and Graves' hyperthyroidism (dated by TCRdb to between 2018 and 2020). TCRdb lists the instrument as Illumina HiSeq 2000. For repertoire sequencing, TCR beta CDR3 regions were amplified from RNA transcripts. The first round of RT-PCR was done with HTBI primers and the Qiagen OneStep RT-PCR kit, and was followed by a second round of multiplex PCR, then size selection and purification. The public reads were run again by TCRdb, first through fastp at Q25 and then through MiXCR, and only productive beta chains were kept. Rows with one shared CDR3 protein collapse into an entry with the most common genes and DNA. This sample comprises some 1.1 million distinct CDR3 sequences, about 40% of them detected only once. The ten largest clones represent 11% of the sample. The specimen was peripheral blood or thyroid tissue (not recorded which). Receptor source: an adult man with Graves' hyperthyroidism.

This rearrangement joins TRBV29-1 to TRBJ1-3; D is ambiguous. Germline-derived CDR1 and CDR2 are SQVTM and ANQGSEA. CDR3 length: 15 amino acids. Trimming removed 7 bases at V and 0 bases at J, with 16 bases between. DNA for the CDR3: TGCAGCGCTGGACGGGGAACGAGCTCTGGAAACACCATATATTTT. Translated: CSAGRGTSSGNTIYF.

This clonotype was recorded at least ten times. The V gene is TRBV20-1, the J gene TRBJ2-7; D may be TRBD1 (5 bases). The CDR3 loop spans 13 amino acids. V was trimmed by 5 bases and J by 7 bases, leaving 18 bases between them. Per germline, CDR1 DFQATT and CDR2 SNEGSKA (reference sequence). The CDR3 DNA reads TGCAGTGCTGACGAGACTCCCCAGGGAGAGCAGTACTTC. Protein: CSADETPQGEQYF.

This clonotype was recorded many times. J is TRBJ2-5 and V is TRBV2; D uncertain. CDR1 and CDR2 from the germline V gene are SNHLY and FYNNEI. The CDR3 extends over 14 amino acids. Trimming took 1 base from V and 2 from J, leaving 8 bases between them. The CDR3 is CASSEGSAQETQYF. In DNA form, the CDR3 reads TGTGCCAGCAGTGAAGGGTCCGCTCAAGAGACCCAGTACTTC.

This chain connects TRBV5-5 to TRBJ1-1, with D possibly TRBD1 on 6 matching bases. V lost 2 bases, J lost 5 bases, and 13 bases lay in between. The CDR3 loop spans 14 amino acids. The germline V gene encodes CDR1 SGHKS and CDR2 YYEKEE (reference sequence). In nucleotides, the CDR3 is TGTGCCAGCAGCTTCCCGACAGGCGTGACTGAAGCTTTCTTT. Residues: CASSFPTGVTEAFF.

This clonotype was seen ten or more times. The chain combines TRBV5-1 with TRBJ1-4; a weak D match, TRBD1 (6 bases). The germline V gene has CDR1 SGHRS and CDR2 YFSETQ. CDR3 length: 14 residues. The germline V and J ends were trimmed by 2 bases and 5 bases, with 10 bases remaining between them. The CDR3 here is CASSFPGANEKLFF. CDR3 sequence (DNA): TGCGCCAGCAGCTTCCCAGGGGCGAATGAAAAACTGTTTTTT.

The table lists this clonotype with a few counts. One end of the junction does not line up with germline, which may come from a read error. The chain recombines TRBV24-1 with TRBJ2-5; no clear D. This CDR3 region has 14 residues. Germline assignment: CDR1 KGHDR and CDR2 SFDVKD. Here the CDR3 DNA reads TGTGCCAGCAGTTTAAGTGTCCGGCAAGAGACCCAGTACTTC. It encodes CASSLSVRQETQYF.

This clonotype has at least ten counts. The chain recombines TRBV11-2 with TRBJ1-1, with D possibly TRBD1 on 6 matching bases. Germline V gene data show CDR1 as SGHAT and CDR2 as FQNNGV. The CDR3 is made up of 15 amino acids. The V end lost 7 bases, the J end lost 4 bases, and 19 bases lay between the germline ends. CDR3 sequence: CASNPSAGARTEAFF. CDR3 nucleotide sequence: TGTGCCAGCAACCCTTCCGCGGGGGCGCGCACTGAAGCTTTCTTT.

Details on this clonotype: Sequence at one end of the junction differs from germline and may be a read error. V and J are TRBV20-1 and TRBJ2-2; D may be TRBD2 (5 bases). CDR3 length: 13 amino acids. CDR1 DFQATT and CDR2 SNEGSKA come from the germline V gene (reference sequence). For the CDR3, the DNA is TGCAGTGCTATTGGCTCGCTTGGACCGGGGAGCCTATTT. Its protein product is CSAIGSLGPGSLF.

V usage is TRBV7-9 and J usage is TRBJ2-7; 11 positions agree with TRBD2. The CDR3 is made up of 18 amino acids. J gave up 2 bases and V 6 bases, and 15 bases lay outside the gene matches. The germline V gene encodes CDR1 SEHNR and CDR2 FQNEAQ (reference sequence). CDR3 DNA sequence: TGTGCCAGCAGTAACCCTATTACCGGGACTAGCGGACCCTACGAGCAGTACTTC. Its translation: CASSNPITGTSGPYEQYF.

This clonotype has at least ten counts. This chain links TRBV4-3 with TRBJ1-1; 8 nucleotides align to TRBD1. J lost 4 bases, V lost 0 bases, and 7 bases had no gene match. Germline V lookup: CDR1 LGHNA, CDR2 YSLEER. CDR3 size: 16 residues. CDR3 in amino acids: CASSQDTGQGSTEAFF. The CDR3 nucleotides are TGCGCCAGCAGCCAAGATACTGGACAGGGAAGCACTGAAGCTTTCTTT.

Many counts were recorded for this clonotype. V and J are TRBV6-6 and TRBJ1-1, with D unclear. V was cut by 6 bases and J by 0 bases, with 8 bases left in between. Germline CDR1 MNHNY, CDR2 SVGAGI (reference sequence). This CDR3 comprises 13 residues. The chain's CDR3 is CASSRDLNTEAFF. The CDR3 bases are TGTGCCAGCAGCCGCGACTTGAACACTGAAGCTTTCTTT.

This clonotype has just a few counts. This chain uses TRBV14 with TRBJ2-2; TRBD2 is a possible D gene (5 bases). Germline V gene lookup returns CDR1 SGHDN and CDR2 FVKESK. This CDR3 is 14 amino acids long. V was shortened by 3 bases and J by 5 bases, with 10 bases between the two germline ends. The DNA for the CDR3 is TGTGCCAGCAGCCACCGAGGCGGGACCGGGGAGCTGTTTTTT. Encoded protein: CASSHRGGTGELFF.

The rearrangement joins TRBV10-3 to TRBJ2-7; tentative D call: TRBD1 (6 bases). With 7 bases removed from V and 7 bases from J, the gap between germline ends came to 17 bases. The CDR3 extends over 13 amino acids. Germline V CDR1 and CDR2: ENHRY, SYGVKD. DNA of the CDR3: TGTGCCATCACCGAAGGGGGAAATGGGGAGCAGTACTTC. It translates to CAITEGGNGEQYF.

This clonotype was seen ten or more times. Here the CDR3 DNA reads TGTGCCAGCAGCCCGAGACAGGGTGGGAAACTCTCCTACGAGCAGTACTTC. Protein sequence: CASSPRQGGKLSYEQYF. This sequence joins TRBV7-8 and TRBJ2-7; 7 bases are shared with TRBD1. The CDR3 is 17 residues long. V lost 5 bases to trimming and J lost 0 bases; unmatched junction nucleotides: 13. Germline CDR1 and CDR2: SGHVS and FQNEAQ.

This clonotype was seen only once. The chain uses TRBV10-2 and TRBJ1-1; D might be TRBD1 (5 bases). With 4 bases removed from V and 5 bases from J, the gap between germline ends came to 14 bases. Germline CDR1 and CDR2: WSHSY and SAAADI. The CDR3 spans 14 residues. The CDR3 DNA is TGCGCCAGCAGTGGACACGAGGGGCGTACTGAAGCTTTCTTT. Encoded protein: CASSGHEGRTEAFF.

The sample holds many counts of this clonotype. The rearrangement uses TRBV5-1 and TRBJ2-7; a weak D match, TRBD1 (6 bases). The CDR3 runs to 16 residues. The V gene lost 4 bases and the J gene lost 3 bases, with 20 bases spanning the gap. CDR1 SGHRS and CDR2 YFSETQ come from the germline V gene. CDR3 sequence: CASSQGTGTLNYEQYF. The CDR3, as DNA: TGCGCCAGCAGCCAAGGCACCGGGACACTTAACTACGAGCAGTACTTC.

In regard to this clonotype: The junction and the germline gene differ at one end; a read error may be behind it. CDR3 protein: CASSEDRDSKQPQHF. The CDR3 nucleotides are TGTGCCAGCAGTGAAGACCGGGACAGCAAACAGCCCCAGCATTTT. The chain uses TRBV6-5 and TRBJ1-5; 7 nucleotides match TRBD1. Germline V gives CDR1 MNHEY, CDR2 SVGAGI. The CDR3 consists of 15 residues.

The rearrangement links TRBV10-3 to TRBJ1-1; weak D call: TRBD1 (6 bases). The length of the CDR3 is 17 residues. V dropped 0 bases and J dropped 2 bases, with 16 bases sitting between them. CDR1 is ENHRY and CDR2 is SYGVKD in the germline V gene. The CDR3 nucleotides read TGTGCCATCAGTGAGTCGGCCAGGGGCAGGTATAACACTGAAGCTTTCTTT. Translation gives CAISESARGRYNTEAFF.

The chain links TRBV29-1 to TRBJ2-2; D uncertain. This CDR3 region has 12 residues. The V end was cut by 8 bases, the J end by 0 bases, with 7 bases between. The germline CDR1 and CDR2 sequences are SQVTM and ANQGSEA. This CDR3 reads CSPTTNTGELFF. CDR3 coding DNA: TGCAGCCCGACCACGAACACCGGGGAGCTGTTTTTT.

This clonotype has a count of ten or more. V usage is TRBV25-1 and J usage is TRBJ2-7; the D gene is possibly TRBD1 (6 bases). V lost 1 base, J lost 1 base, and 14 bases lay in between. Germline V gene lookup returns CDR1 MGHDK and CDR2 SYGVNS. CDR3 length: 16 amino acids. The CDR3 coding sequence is TGTGCCAGCAGTGAATCTGTAGCCAGGGGTTCCTACGAGCAGTACTTC. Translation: CASSESVARGSYEQYF.

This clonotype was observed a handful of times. CDR3 amino acids: CASSLPGQGSGSSGNTIYF. The DNA for the CDR3 is TGTGCCAGCAGCTTACCGGGACAGGGAAGTGGTTCCTCTGGAAACACCATATATTTT. The chain couples TRBV9 to TRBJ1-3, with 9 bases that match TRBD1. CDR1 SGDLS and CDR2 YYNGEE come from the germline V gene. V lost 4 bases, J lost 0 bases, and 14 bases stayed unmatched. The CDR3 covers 19 residues.

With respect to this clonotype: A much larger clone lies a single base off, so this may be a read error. The CDR3 loop is CASSGGTFDTVELFF. The DNA of the CDR3 is TGTGCCAGTAGTGGCGGGACATTCGACACCGTGGAGCTGTTTTTT. The gene calls are TRBV19 and TRBJ2-2; D could derive from TRBD1 or TRBD2 (6 bases each). The CDR3 is made up of 15 amino acids. Germline-derived CDR1 and CDR2 are LNHDA and SQIVND (reference sequence).

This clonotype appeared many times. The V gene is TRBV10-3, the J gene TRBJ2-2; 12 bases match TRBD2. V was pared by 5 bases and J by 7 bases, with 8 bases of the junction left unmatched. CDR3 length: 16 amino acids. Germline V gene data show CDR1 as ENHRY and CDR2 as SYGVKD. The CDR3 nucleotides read TGTGCCATCAGTCCTAGCGGGAGGGCCAATGTCGGGGAGCTGTTTTTT. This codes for CAISPSGRANVGELFF.